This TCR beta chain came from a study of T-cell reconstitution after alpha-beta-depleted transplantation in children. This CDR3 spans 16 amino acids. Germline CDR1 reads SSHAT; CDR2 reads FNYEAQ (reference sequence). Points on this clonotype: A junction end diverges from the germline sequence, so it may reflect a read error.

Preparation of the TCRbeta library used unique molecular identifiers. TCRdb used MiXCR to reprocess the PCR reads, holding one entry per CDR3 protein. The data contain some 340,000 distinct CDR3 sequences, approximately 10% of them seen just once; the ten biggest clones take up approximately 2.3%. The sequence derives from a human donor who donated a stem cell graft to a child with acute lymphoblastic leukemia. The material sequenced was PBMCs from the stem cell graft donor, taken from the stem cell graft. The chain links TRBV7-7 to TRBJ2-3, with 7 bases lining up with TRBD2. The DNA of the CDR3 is TGTGCTAGCAGCCCAGGAAGCGGGGCTAGCACAGATACGCAGTATTTT. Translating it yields CASSPGSGASTDTQYF.